This TCR beta chain was sequenced in a study of T-cell memory formation after mild COVID-19. Study as a whole: Across donors, TCR clusters were largely donor specific. The study, taken as a whole, reports: Chiefly within CM and EM were the contracting CD4+ clones; CD8+ ones were within EMRA. Later expanders leaned toward CD4+, whereas clones contracting from day 15 to 85 were balanced CD4/CD8.

A word on this clonotype: Its antigen remains unknown.

After 5'RACE with constant-segment primers, TCR alpha and TCR beta cDNA libraries carrying sample barcodes and UMIs were obtained. One entry per CDR3 protein results from TCRdb running MiXCR on the 5' RACE reads. The table has over 95,000 distinct CDR3 sequences, approximately 21% seen once. The specimen sequenced was PBMCs or a T cell subset sorted from them (not recorded which). This clonotype was obtained from a man younger than 35 who had mild COVID-19 (a few samples of this study predate the infection). Cell type and time point are not known.

The CDR3 reads CASSRTVSLGSSYEQYF. The CDR3 region has the DNA TGCGCCAGCAGCCGGACAGTATCCCTCGGGAGCTCCTACGAGCAGTACTTC. The chain is built from TRBV4-1 and TRBJ2-7, with D possibly called TRBD1 or TRBD2 (6 bases each). This CDR3 has 17 residues. CDR1 is MGHRA, CDR2 YSYEKL, per germline. V lost 4 bases, J lost 0 bases, and 19 bases lay in between.